Presented here are 6 T cell receptor beta chains from one specimen sequenced in a study of T cells in Graves' hyperthyroidism and ophthalmopathy. RNA transcripts gave rise to amplified TCR beta CDR3 regions. HTBI primers were used for first-round RT-PCR of the TCR CDR3. In TCRdb, the multiplex PCR reads were re-called with MiXCR into one record per CDR3 protein. Of some 740,000 distinct CDR3 sequences in the sample, 11% to 15% are singletons; the top ten hold about a tenth. Sequencing was done on a sample of blood. These receptors were collected from a woman younger than 35 with Graves' hyperthyroidism.

This clonotype occurred a few times. The chain employs TRBV28 and TRBJ2-5, with D possibly being TRBD1 (6 bases). Germline CDR1 is MDHEN and CDR2 is SYDVKM. Deletions cut 5 bases from V and 5 bases from J, with 18 bases between. The CDR3 runs 15 residues. As DNA, the CDR3 is TGTGCCAGCAGTCTGTCGGCAGGGGTGAGGGAGACCCAGTACTTC. As protein: CASSLSAGVRETQYF.

Many counts were recorded for this clonotype. The chain joins TRBV27 to TRBJ2-7, with D tentatively TRBD2 (6 bases). Deletions cut 5 bases from V and 0 bases from J, with 8 bases between. This CDR3 has 13 amino acids. Germline V gene sequence: CDR1 MNHEY, CDR2 SMNVEV (reference sequence). CDR3 in amino acids: CASSADYSYEQYF. CDR3 nucleotides: TGTGCCAGCAGTGCGGACTACTCCTACGAGCAGTACTTC.

This clonotype was seen ten or more times. The chain employs TRBV7-9 and TRBJ2-1; D unresolved. CDR1 is SEHNR and CDR2 is FQNEAQ in the germline V gene (reference sequence). V lost 3 bases to trimming and J lost 0 bases, with 12 bases between them. This CDR3 is built from 16 residues. The CDR3 sequence: CASSFVPESSYNEQFF. CDR3 DNA: TGTGCCAGCAGCTTTGTGCCCGAGAGCTCCTACAATGAGCAGTTCTTC.

Ten or more counts support this clonotype. The chain combines TRBV28 with TRBJ1-1; 7 bases are shared with TRBD1. This CDR3 has 15 amino acids. From germline, CDR1 is MDHEN and CDR2 SYDVKM. Trimming removed 6 bases from V and 1 base from J; junction bases left unmatched: 8. The CDR3 region is CASSPRQGENTEAFF. The CDR3 DNA is TGTGCCAGCAGCCCTAGGCAGGGGGAGAACACTGAAGCTTTCTTT.

This clonotype was picked up many times. This sequence joins TRBV2 and TRBJ2-5, with a possible D match to TRBD2 (6 bases). Trimming stripped 3 bases from V and 1 base from J, with 9 bases between. Germline V gene lookup returns CDR1 SNHLY and CDR2 FYNNEI. The CDR3 extends over 14 amino acids. The CDR3, as DNA: TGTGCCAGCAGTGACGGCGGGACCCAAGAGACCCAGTACTTC. This gives the protein CASSDGGTQETQYF.

In its sample, this clonotype was seen many times. The V and J genes are TRBV28 and TRBJ2-3; D perhaps matches TRBD1 (5 bases). This CDR3 region has 15 residues. V was trimmed by 6 bases and J by 2 bases, leaving 15 bases between them. CDR1 is MDHEN, CDR2 SYDVKM, per germline. CDR3 in DNA: TGTGCCAGCAGGGACACCGTCAATCCCACAGATACGCAGTATTTT. Protein product: CASRDTVNPTDTQYF.